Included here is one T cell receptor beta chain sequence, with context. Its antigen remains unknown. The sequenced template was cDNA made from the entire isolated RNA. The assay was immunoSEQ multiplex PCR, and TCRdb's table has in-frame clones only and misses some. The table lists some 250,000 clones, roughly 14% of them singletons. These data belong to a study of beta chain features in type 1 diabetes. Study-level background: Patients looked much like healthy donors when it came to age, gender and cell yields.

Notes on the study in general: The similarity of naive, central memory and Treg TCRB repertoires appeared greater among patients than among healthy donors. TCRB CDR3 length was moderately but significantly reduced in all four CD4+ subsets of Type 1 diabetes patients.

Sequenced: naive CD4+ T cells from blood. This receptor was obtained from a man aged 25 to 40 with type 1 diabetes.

The CDR3 is CASSTGREGEQFF. CDR3 coding DNA: TGTGCCAGCAGCACTGGCCGGGAGGGTGAGCAGTTCTTC. V usage is TRBV9 and J usage is TRBJ2-1; 8 nucleotides line up with TRBD2. Germline V gives CDR1 SGDLS, CDR2 YYNGEE. This CDR3 is built from 13 residues. The V and J ends lost 4 bases and 9 bases, in that order; junction bases with no gene match: 6.